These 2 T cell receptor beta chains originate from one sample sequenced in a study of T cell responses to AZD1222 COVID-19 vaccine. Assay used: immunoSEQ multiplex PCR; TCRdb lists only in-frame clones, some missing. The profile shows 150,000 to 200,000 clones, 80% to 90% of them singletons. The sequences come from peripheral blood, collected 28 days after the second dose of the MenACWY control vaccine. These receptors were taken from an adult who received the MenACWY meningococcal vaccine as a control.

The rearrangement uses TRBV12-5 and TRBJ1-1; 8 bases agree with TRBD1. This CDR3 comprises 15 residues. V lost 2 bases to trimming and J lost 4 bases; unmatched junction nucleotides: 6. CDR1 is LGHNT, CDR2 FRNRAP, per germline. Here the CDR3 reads CASGLSGGASTEAFF. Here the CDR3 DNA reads TGTGCTAGTGGTTTGTCAGGGGGCGCTAGCACTGAAGCTTTCTTT.

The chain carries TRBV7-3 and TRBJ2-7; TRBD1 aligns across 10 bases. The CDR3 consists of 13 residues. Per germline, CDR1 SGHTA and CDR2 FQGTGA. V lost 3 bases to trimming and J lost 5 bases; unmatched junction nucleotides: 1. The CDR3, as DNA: TGTGCCAGCAGCTTCGGGACAGGGGACGAGCAGTACTTC. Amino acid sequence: CASSFGTGDEQYF.